The T cell receptor beta chain described here comes from a study of human T cells and chemical hapten exposure. Study in general: TCR yield per sample varied, mainly due to pooled library volumes.

This clonotype came up a few times. Its antigen is undetermined. Study outcomes and limitations: TCRs exceeding a frequency of 1 in 1000 stayed unchanged under DPC sensitization.

The ends were cut back, 5 bases at V and 4 bases at J, with 8 bases in the middle. CDR3 length equals 12 residues. Extraction of total RNA was performed on unfractionated whole blood. Unique molecular identifiers were linked by the library to individual cDNA molecules. One entry per CDR3 protein results from TCRdb running MiXCR on the 5' RACE reads. The sample holds approximately 81,000 distinct CDR3 sequences; about 8% are singletons and the top ten take over 2%. This TCR derives from a male donor in good health. This chain uses TRBV12-3 or TRBV12-4 with TRBJ1-1, with unresolved D. CDR3 nucleotides: TGTGCCAGCAGTCCCGGTGTCACTGAAGCTTTCTTT. This codes for CASSPGVTEAFF.